A selection of T cell receptor beta chains follows, all from one sample in a study of T cell changes during pregnancy in multiple sclerosis. TCRdb keeps only in-frame clones here, not all; method: immunoSEQ multiplex PCR. The repertoire holds fewer than 95,000 clones, with about 93% as singletons. The sample was peripheral blood, taken in the first trimester of pregnancy. These TCRs come from a female donor with multiple sclerosis, enrolled in a pregnancy study. The CDR3 runs from the conserved cysteine through the conserved F or W. The order of the fields is V gene, J gene, CDR3 protein.

V gene: TRBV19; J gene: TRBJ2-5; CDR3 protein: CASSETNQETQYF
V gene: TRBV4-1; J gene: TRBJ1-2; CDR3 protein: CASSLTRGRTLHYGYTF
V gene: TRBV6-1; J gene: TRBJ2-2; CDR3 protein: CASSDLTGGTGELFF
V gene: TRBV18; J gene: TRBJ1-1; CDR3 protein: CASSPALWGAWTEAFF
V gene: TRBV19; J gene: TRBJ2-1; CDR3 protein: CASRLVNEQFF
V gene: TRBV7-3; J gene: TRBJ2-5; CDR3 protein: CASSFSPRWETQYF
V gene: TRBV2; J gene: TRBJ2-5; CDR3 protein: CASRGTRSETQYF
V gene: TRBV25-1; J gene: TRBJ1-2; CDR3 protein: CASSEVGGAYGYTF
V gene: TRBV12-5; J gene: TRBJ2-1; CDR3 protein: CASGYQSSGGKYNEQFF
V gene: TRBV4-1; J gene: TRBJ2-1; CDR3 protein: CASSQEVGGPLSSYNEQFF
V gene: TRBV5-1; J gene: TRBJ1-1; CDR3 protein: CASSLRLLSDRSTGMNTEAFF
V gene: TRBV9; J gene: TRBJ2-7; CDR3 protein: CASSGDRGEVEQYF
V gene: TRBV6-4; J gene: TRBJ2-7; CDR3 protein: CASSDSGTGGYEQYF
V gene: TRBV7-6; J gene: TRBJ2-3; CDR3 protein: CASSLGTGTGRTDTQYF
V gene: TRBV4-2; J gene: TRBJ2-3; CDR3 protein: CASSQGLESDTQYF
V gene: TRBV27; J gene: TRBJ1-1; CDR3 protein: CASSSYQGNTEAFF
V gene: TRBV2; J gene: TRBJ2-4; CDR3 protein: CASRGRTGGVNIQYF
V gene: TRBV19; J gene: TRBJ1-2; CDR3 protein: CASSRTIYGYTF
V gene: TRBV4-1; J gene: TRBJ1-5; CDR3 protein: CASSKGTGDQPQHF